One and the same sample provided the 23 T cell receptor beta chains below, sequenced in a study of blood T cell repertoires in COVID-19. The table came from immunoSEQ multiplex PCR; TCRdb's copy has only in-frame clones and leaves some out. Of about 37,000 clones in the sample, around 90% are singletons; the top ten hold roughly a tenth. The sample consisted of peripheral blood. These receptors came from a human donor in a cohort sampled during active COVID-19.

This rearrangement joins TRBV29-1 to TRBJ1-1; D unclear. CDR1 is SQVTM and CDR2 is ANQGSEA in the germline V gene. This CDR3 spans 13 amino acids. V was clipped by 6 bases and J by 4 bases, with 15 bases between them. The CDR3 loop reads CSVPWAEGTEAFF. The CDR3 nucleotides read TGCAGCGTCCCGTGGGCAGAGGGCACTGAAGCTTTCTTT.

The J gene is TRBJ1-2, the V gene TRBV7-9; D is possibly TRBD1 (6 bases). The germline V gene encodes CDR1 SEHNR and CDR2 FQNEAQ (reference sequence). The CDR3 is made up of 13 amino acids. V was trimmed by 5 bases and J by 4 bases, leaving 11 bases between them. The CDR3 protein is CASSEGQIYGYTF. The CDR3 DNA reads as TGTGCCAGCAGCGAAGGACAGATCTATGGCTACACCTTC.

The V call is TRBV6-1, the J call TRBJ1-5; TRBD1 matches 9 bases. The CDR3 has 17 amino acids. V shed 4 bases, J shed 4 bases, and the junction held 11 bases outside the gene matches. CDR1 is MNHNS and CDR2 is SASEGT in the germline V gene. The DNA of the CDR3 is TGTGCCAGCAGTGTAAAACAGGGGGCTGTGCCTAATCAGCCCCAGCATTTT. Translating it yields CASSVKQGAVPNQPQHF.

The chain couples TRBV5-1 to TRBJ1-4, with D tentatively TRBD1 (5 bases). This CDR3 contains 13 residues. V was trimmed by 5 bases and J by 7 bases, leaving 12 bases between them. The V gene's germline CDR1 is SGHRS and CDR2 YFSETQ. This CDR3 reads CASRDTSAEKLFF. The DNA of the CDR3 is TGCGCCAGCAGGGACACGTCCGCTGAAAAACTGTTTTTT.

The genes are TRBV11-2 and TRBJ1-1; TRBD1 matches at 10 bases. Germline V gene lookup returns CDR1 SGHAT and CDR2 FQNNGV. Trimming at V came to 2 bases and at J to 10 bases, leaving 7 bases not matched to a gene. The CDR3 loop spans 14 amino acids. CDR3 residues: CASSLIRTGGTAFF. DNA for the CDR3: TGTGCCAGCAGCTTAATACGGACAGGGGGAACAGCTTTCTTT.

The chain has TRBV30 and TRBJ2-3, with D tentatively TRBD2 (5 bases). Trimming stripped 2 bases from V and 2 bases from J, with 14 bases between. This CDR3 is built from 15 residues. CDR1 and CDR2 (germline): GTSNPN, SVGIG (reference sequence). In DNA form, the CDR3 reads TGTGCCTGGAGTCAATCTAGCCTTTCCACAGATACGCAGTATTTT. It encodes CAWSQSSLSTDTQYF. Filled out from reference TRBV30 and TRBJ2-3, the complete variable domain reads SQTIHQWPATLVQPVGSPLSLECTVEGTSNPNLYWYRQAAGRGLQLLFYSVGIGQISSEVPQNLSASRPQDRQFILSSKKLLLSDSGFYLCAWSQSSLSTDTQYFGPGTRLTVL.

Concerning this clone: The junction differs from germline at one of its ends, possibly a read error. The chain carries TRBV6-5 and TRBJ1-2; tentative D call: TRBD1 (5 bases). CDR1 is MNHEY, CDR2 SVGAGI, per germline. The CDR3 length is 16 residues. Here the CDR3 DNA reads TGTGCCAGCAATTACTCGACGGCAGGGTCCGTTTATGGCTACACCTTC. This gives the protein CASNYSTAGSVYGYTF.

This chain joins TRBV9 and TRBJ1-2, with D possibly TRBD1 on 6 matching bases. Looked up from germline, CDR1 is SGDLS and CDR2 is YYNGEE. The V end lost 0 bases, the J end lost 3 bases, and 9 bases lay between the germline ends. The CDR3 runs 14 residues. The CDR3 region has the DNA TGTGCCAGCAGCGTAGGCAGGGGTGACTATGGCTACACCTTC. The encoded protein is CASSVGRGDYGYTF.

This clone has only one observation. The V call is TRBV7-2, the J call TRBJ1-1; D uncertain. The germline V gene has CDR1 SGHTA and CDR2 FQGNSA. Trimming removed 4 bases from V and 1 base from J, with 7 bases in between. The CDR3 consists of 13 residues. The CDR3 bases are TGTGCCAGCAGCTACAGCAAGAACACTGAAGCTTTCTTT. Translation gives CASSYSKNTEAFF.

The rearrangement uses TRBV9 and TRBJ2-3, with 8 positions matching TRBD1. Unmatched junction bases numbered 4, after V lost 3 bases and J lost 1 base. Germline-derived CDR1 and CDR2 are SGDLS and YYNGEE. The CDR3 is made up of 15 amino acids. The CDR3 DNA reads as TGTGCCAGCAGCGCACCGGGACAGGGCACAGATACGCAGTATTTT. Its protein is CASSAPGQGTDTQYF.

This sequence joins TRBV9 and TRBJ2-1; 10 nucleotides line up with TRBD2. There are 15 residues in the CDR3. Trimming at V came to 4 bases and at J to 2 bases, leaving 3 bases not matched to a gene. Germline V CDR1 and CDR2: SGDLS, YYNGEE. CDR3 nucleotides: TGTGCCAGCAGCCTCGGACTAGCGGCCTACAATGAGCAGTTCTTC. Its protein product is CASSLGLAAYNEQFF. Full variable domain (remainder filled in from reference TRBV9 and TRBJ2-1): DSGVTQTPKHLITATGQRVTLRCSPRSGDLSVYWYQQSLDQGLQFLIQYYNGEERAKGNILERFSAQQFPDLHSELNLSSLELGDSALYFCASSLGLAAYNEQFFGPGTRLTVL.

V gene TRBV30 combines with J gene TRBJ2-2; 7 positions agree with TRBD1. With 4 bases clipped from V and 7 bases from J, the junction kept 6 bases outside the gene matches. The CDR3 spans 13 residues. CDR1 is GTSNPN, CDR2 SVGIG, per germline (reference sequence). CDR3 loop: CAWNGQVSGELFF. DNA of the CDR3: TGTGCCTGGAATGGACAGGTCAGCGGGGAGCTGTTTTTT.

The chain employs TRBV7-2 and TRBJ1-4; 7 nucleotides align to TRBD1. The CDR3 extends over 15 amino acids. Germline V lookup: CDR1 SGHTA, CDR2 FQGNSA. Unmatched junction bases numbered 6, after V lost 0 bases and J lost 8 bases. CDR3 amino acids: CASSLAGGLLEKLFF. The CDR3 DNA reads TGTGCCAGCAGCTTAGCAGGGGGCTTGTTGGAAAAACTGTTTTTT.

The chain employs TRBV6-6 and TRBJ2-1, with 13 bases aligning to TRBD2. Germline V lookup: CDR1 MNHNY, CDR2 SVGAGI (reference sequence). The V gene end was trimmed by 5 bases and the J gene end by 7 bases; junction bases not matched to a gene: 17. This CDR3 region has 19 residues. The CDR3 region is CASSPGTSGKTPSPNEQFF. Written as DNA, the CDR3 is TGTGCCAGCAGTCCCGGGACTAGCGGGAAGACCCCCTCCCCAAATGAGCAGTTCTTC.

This clone was counted only a few times. J is TRBJ1-2 and V is TRBV12-3 or TRBV12-4; 11 nucleotides match TRBD1. The V gene end was trimmed by 5 bases and the J gene end by 13 bases; junction bases not matched to a gene: 9. The CDR3 length is 13 residues. In DNA, the CDR3 is TGTGCCAGCAGTCATGGACAGGGGGCACACCCCACCTTC. This gives the protein CASSHGQGAHPTF.

The chain has TRBV11-2 and TRBJ1-5; D call uncertain. Germline assignment: CDR1 SGHAT and CDR2 FQNNGV. The CDR3 runs to 13 residues. Trimming shortened V by 6 bases and J by 9 bases, and 15 bases separated the two germline ends. The CDR3 nucleotides read TGTGCCAGCAGTCGCACAGATTCATGGCCCCAGCATTTT. It translates to CASSRTDSWPQHF.

J is TRBJ1-1 and V is TRBV10-3; D uncertain. Trimming took off 6 bases at V and 2 bases at J, with 13 bases between the two ends. The CDR3 is made up of 14 amino acids. The V gene's germline CDR1 is ENHRY and CDR2 SYGVKD. In DNA form, the CDR3 reads TGTGCCATCAGGTCCGATCTTCTAAACACTGAAGCTTTCTTT. Translation gives CAIRSDLLNTEAFF.

The J gene is TRBJ2-5, the V gene TRBV12-5, with no clear D. CDR1 is LGHNT and CDR2 is FRNRAP in the germline V gene. Trimming removed 6 bases from V and 7 bases from J, with 9 bases in between. This CDR3 spans 11 amino acids. The CDR3 region is CASGLTGTQYF. Here the CDR3 DNA reads TGTGCTAGTGGCCTGACGGGGACCCAGTACTTC.

In this sample, this clone turned up once. Mismatch with germline at one junction end may stem from a read error. This rearrangement joins TRBV14 to TRBJ2-3; 7 bases are a match to TRBD1. The length of the CDR3 is 14 residues. CDR1 and CDR2 from the germline V gene are SGHDN and FVKESK. The CDR3 reads CASSYLTGTATQYF. The DNA of the CDR3 is TGTGCCAGCAGCTACCTAACCGGGACAGCTACGCAGTATTTT.

This clone was picked up a small number of times. The chain recombines TRBV7-8 with TRBJ2-7; TRBD2 matches at 10 bases. This CDR3 is built from 16 residues. Germline V CDR1 and CDR2: SGHVS, FQNEAQ. With 7 bases clipped from V and 7 bases from J, the junction kept 16 bases outside the gene matches. The CDR3 nucleotides are TGTGCCAGCACCCTAGCCTCGAGCGGGAGGGCTCGGGAGCAGTACTTC. This codes for CASTLASSGRAREQYF.

The chain uses TRBV28 and TRBJ2-7, with 7 bases lining up with TRBD1. CDR1 MDHEN and CDR2 SYDVKM come from the germline V gene. V lost 5 bases and J lost 2; bases outside the gene matches: 9. This CDR3 is built from 15 residues. The CDR3 bases are TGTGCCAGCAGTAAATCTCAGGGGGTTACCTACGAGCAGTACTTC. Translation gives CASSKSQGVTYEQYF.

The chain joins TRBV6-2 or TRBV6-3 to TRBJ2-7; 8 bases align to TRBD2. V lost 3 bases to trimming and J lost 4 bases; unmatched junction nucleotides: 8. CDR1 MNHEY and CDR2 SVGEGT come from the germline V gene. The CDR3 runs to 15 residues. CDR3 loop: CASSYGSGTFYEQYF. DNA for the CDR3: TGTGCCAGCAGTTATGGTAGCGGGACCTTTTACGAGCAGTACTTC.

The V call is TRBV7-3, the J call TRBJ2-5; TRBD1 matches 7 bases. The V gene end was trimmed by 4 bases and the J gene end by 2 bases; junction bases not matched to a gene: 7. The CDR3 is 15 amino acids. Germline V CDR1 and CDR2: SGHTA, FQGTGA. This CDR3 reads CASSSVGGPQETQYF. The CDR3 DNA reads TGTGCCAGCAGCTCTGTAGGGGGCCCGCAAGAGACCCAGTACTTC.